These 8 T cell receptor beta chains originate from one sample sequenced in a study of blood T cells in healthy people across ages. Using a J-beta primer mix together with a sample-barcoded 5' primer, a second PCR was run for roughly 7 to 11 cycles. Via MiXCR, TCRdb re-called the 5' RACE reads, giving one row per CDR3 protein. This sample has roughly 680,000 distinct CDR3 sequences, with about 52% found just once. Sequenced: blood. Source of these receptors: an older woman in good health.

The rearrangement links TRBV28 to TRBJ2-7; D call uncertain. The J call may be mistaken, given a closer DNA end match to TRBJ2-5. The CDR3 runs 15 residues. CDR1 is MDHEN and CDR2 is SYDVKM in the germline V gene. The CDR3, as DNA: TGTGCCAGCAGTCAGGCGGCCAACTTAGGTGGGACCCAGTACTTC. Amino acids: CASSQAANLGGTQYF.

A few counts support this clonotype. V usage is TRBV4-3 and J usage is TRBJ2-1; TRBD1 might be the D (6 bases). The CDR3 spans 14 residues. Trimming cost V 2 bases and J 6 bases, with 11 bases left between them. Looked up from germline, CDR1 is LGHNA and CDR2 is YSLEER. The DNA for the CDR3 is TGCGCCAGCAGCCAAACCGGGACAATCAATGAGCAGTTCTTC. Protein product: CASSQTGTINEQFF.

The sample holds one count of this clonotype. The rearrangement joins TRBV29-1 to TRBJ2-5; 9 nucleotides agree with TRBD2. From germline, CDR1 is SQVTM and CDR2 ANQGSEA. The CDR3 consists of 12 residues. J was trimmed by 11 bases and V by 4 bases; bases with no gene match: 8. CDR3 region: CSVGTSVNEQYF. The CDR3 region has the DNA TGCAGCGTTGGGACTAGCGTAAATGAGCAGTACTTC.

CDR3 DNA: TGTGCCAGCAGCTTTCGGGAGGTCTTCGATGAGCAGTTCTTC. Translation: CASSFREVFDEQFF. The chain links TRBV11-1 to TRBJ2-1, with 7 positions matching TRBD2. Germline CDR1 reads SGHAT; CDR2 reads FQDESV (reference sequence). CDR3 length: 14 amino acids. V lost 3 bases to trimming and J lost 8 bases; unmatched junction nucleotides: 7.

Here the CDR3 reads CASSSVGPETQYF. CDR3 in DNA: TGTGCCAGCAGTTCGGTGGGCCCCGAGACCCAGTACTTC. The chain combines TRBV2 with TRBJ2-5; the D is unclear. The CDR3 contains 13 residues. V dropped 5 bases and J dropped 5 bases, with 12 bases sitting between them. CDR1 and CDR2 (germline): SNHLY, FYNNEI.

This chain uses TRBV29-1 with TRBJ2-1, with TRBD1 matching 9 bases. CDR3 length: 13 residues. Trimming removed 6 bases from V and 5 bases from J; junction bases left unmatched: 5. Germline V CDR1 and CDR2: SQVTM, ANQGSEA. The CDR3 DNA reads as TGCAGCGTAACGGGACAGGGTGACAATGAGCAGTTCTTC. Its protein is CSVTGQGDNEQFF.

The chain couples TRBV5-1 to TRBJ2-5; D gene unclear. CDR3 size: 14 residues. CDR1 and CDR2 (germline): SGHRS, YFSETQ. Trimming cost V 0 bases and J 5 bases, with 11 bases left between them. The CDR3 DNA reads as TGCGCCAGCAGCTTGGGAGTAGTCGGGGAGACCCAGTACTTC. It is translated as CASSLGVVGETQYF.

The chain uses TRBV7-2 and TRBJ2-7, with D uncertain. The germline V gene encodes CDR1 SGHTA and CDR2 FQGNSA. There are 15 residues in the CDR3. Between the trimmed V and J ends, which lost 1 base and 2 bases, there was a span of 12 bases. CDR3 residues: CASSLESAKTYEQYF. CDR3 in DNA: TGTGCCAGCAGCTTAGAGTCAGCTAAAACCTACGAGCAGTACTTC.